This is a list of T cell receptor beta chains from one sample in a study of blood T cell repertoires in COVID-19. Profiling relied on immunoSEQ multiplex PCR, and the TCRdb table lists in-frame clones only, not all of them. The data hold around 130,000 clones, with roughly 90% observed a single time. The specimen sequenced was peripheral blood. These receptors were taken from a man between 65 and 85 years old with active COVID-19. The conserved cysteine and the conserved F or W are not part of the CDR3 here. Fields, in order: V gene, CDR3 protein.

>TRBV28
ASSRTGIHEQY
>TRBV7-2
ASRLGGSGRADTQY
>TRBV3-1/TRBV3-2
ASSPTGQETQY
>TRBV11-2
ASSSLGGSGYEQF
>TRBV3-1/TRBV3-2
ASSARGTGGVDEQY
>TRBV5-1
ASSLGSGNSGDTQY
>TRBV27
ASSLTGDYGYT
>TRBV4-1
ASSPPDRDIYGYT
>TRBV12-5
ASGETENTEAF
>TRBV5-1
ASSDGLSNQPQH
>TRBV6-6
ASSSNTNTEAF
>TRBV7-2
ASSPQGGRQETQY
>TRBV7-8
ASSLGQELTDTQY
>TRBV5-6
ASSFLAALYNEQF
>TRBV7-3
ASSLTSTGPETQY
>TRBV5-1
ASSRGLSYNEQF
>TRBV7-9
ASSPTEDIGNTIY
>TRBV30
ALTGGVGYT
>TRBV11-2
ASSNPGLADNNEQF
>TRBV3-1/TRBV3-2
ASSARGVQRNTEAF
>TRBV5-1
ASSQGQGSSYEQY
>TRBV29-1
SGRDMGHGYT
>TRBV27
ASRLAGGPYNEQF
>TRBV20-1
SVDREGEQY
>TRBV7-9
ASSPRDSGNTIY
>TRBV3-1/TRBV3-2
ASSQEIASTYNEQF
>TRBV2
ASSSDRGLPYEQY
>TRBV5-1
ASSLGPRTEGNTIY
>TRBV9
ASSAPTGGDYGYT
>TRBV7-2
ASSLGAGGPYEQY
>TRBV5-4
ASSLEPRGNSPLH
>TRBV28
ASSAPSGGGTGELF
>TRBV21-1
ASSSRDSPEDEQF
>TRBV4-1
ASSSGAVNEQF
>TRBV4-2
ASSQDQGRGNEKLF
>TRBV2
ARGGRDSSYNEQF
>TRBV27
ASSWGTVKDYGYT
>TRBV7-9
ASSSFSDRKNIQY
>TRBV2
ASWTGGAGQPQH
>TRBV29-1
SVSTGGAGELF
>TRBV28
ASSFFAGELF
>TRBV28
ASSFLAANEKLF
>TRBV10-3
AISETDRGTDTQY
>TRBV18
ASSKRESDTDTQY
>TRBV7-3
ASSLIGARYNEQF